Each of the 21 T cell receptor beta chains below was sequenced from the same sample in a study of T cell responses to AZD1222 COVID-19 vaccine. Some clones are missing from TCRdb's copy, which holds only in-frame ones; the method was immunoSEQ multiplex PCR. Of 120,000 or so clones in the sample, about 89% were seen once. The specimen comprised peripheral blood, sampled on day 0 of AZD1222 vaccination. These receptors came from an adult in good health.

This clone was observed once. The chain links TRBV7-3 to TRBJ2-1; D not certain. The germline V and J ends were trimmed by 5 bases and 2 bases, with 7 bases remaining between them. The CDR3 has 13 residues. Germline V gene data show CDR1 as SGHTA and CDR2 as FQGTGA. CDR3 coding DNA: TGTGCCAGCAGCCCCGAGCCCTACAATGAGCAGTTCTTC. As protein: CASSPEPYNEQFF.

This clone was seen only once. The V call is TRBV12-5, the J call TRBJ1-2; TRBD1 matches at 7 bases. The CDR3 runs to 20 residues. V was clipped by 5 bases and J by 1 base; unmatched bases: 22. CDR1 and CDR2 (germline): LGHNT, FRNRAP. This CDR3 is CASGPQYPPDAGGVNYGYTF. The CDR3 DNA reads as TGTGCTAGTGGTCCCCAGTACCCACCCGACGCAGGGGGGGTTAACTATGGCTACACCTTC.

This clone was seen a handful of times. The CDR3 DNA follows: TGTGCCACGTCCCTGACGGATTGGAATGAAAAACTGTTTTTT. Translation: CATSLTDWNEKLFF. The rearrangement links TRBV10-3 to TRBJ1-4; D remains ambiguous. Trimming stripped 10 bases from V and 5 bases from J, with 17 bases between. CDR1 and CDR2 (germline): ENHRY, SYGVKD. The CDR3 extends over 14 amino acids.

This clone has just one count. The rearrangement uses TRBV27 and TRBJ2-1; 13 positions match TRBD2. In germline, CDR1 is MNHEY, CDR2 SMNVEV (reference sequence). CDR3 size: 17 residues. V gave up 2 bases and J gave up 7 bases; unmatched junction bases: 8. CDR3 amino acids: CASSLLGLAGVGNEQFF. CDR3 coding DNA: TGTGCCAGCAGTTTACTCGGACTAGCGGGAGTAGGGAATGAGCAGTTCTTC.

The chain combines TRBV19 with TRBJ2-3, with 8 nucleotides matching TRBD2. The CDR3 spans 11 residues. V lost 5 bases, J lost 12 bases, and 4 bases stayed unmatched. The germline V gene has CDR1 LNHDA and CDR2 SQIVND (reference sequence). The CDR3 protein is CASSEGLAQYF. The CDR3 DNA sequence: TGTGCCAGTAGTGAAGGACTAGCACAGTATTTT.

V gene TRBV4-3 combines with J gene TRBJ1-5, with no clear D. CDR3 length: 16 residues. Germline CDR1 LGHNA, CDR2 YSLEER. V lost 3 bases, J lost 2 bases, and 14 bases lay in between. The CDR3 reads CASSQDRRRGNQPQHF. The CDR3, as DNA: TGCGCCAGCAGCCAGGACCGTCGGAGGGGCAATCAGCCCCAGCATTTT.

This chain joins TRBV14 and TRBJ2-7; perhaps TRBD2 as D (5 bases). Germline-derived CDR1 and CDR2 are SGHDN and FVKESK. V was pared by 3 bases and J by 4 bases, with 16 bases between. The CDR3 is 15 residues long. The CDR3 here is CASSHLRGVGYEQYF. CDR3 bases: TGTGCCAGCAGCCATCTTCGGGGAGTGGGGTACGAGCAGTACTTC.

This chain connects TRBV18 to TRBJ2-2; TRBD1 matches 7 bases. V lost 3 bases to trimming and J lost 0 bases; unmatched junction nucleotides: 4. The CDR3 contains 16 residues. The germline CDR1 and CDR2 sequences are KGHSH and LQKENI. In DNA, the CDR3 is TGTGCCAGCTCACCGACAGGGAACCCGAACACCGGGGAGCTGTTTTTT. This sequence encodes CASSPTGNPNTGELFF.

The chain is built from TRBV3-1 (or the pseudogene TRBV3-2) and TRBJ1-2, with no clear D. In germline, CDR1 is LGHDT, CDR2 YNNKEL (reference sequence). The V and J ends lost 4 bases and 8 bases respectively, with 14 bases between them. This CDR3 has 13 residues. The CDR3 region has the DNA TGTGCCAGCAGCCTAAGAGCGGGCGGGGGCTACACCTTC. Its protein product is CASSLRAGGGYTF.

The V gene is TRBV7-6, the J gene TRBJ2-7; TRBD1 might be the D (5 bases). Germline lookup yields CDR1 SGHVS and CDR2 FNYEAQ. This CDR3 region has 14 residues. The germline V and J ends were trimmed by 0 bases and 4 bases, with 10 bases remaining between them. The CDR3 nucleotides read TGTGCCAGCAGCTTAGCCGACAGACCTTACGAGCAGTACTTC. Its translation is CASSLADRPYEQYF.

The V call is TRBV19, the J call TRBJ2-7; TRBD2 matches 7 bases. Trimming at V came to 3 bases and at J to 7 bases, leaving 15 bases not matched to a gene. This CDR3 has 16 amino acids. CDR1 is LNHDA, CDR2 SQIVND, per germline (reference sequence). The CDR3 loop is CASSMGLAANPREQYF. In DNA, the CDR3 is TGTGCCAGTAGTATGGGCCTAGCGGCAAACCCGAGAGAGCAGTACTTC.

J is TRBJ2-2 and V is TRBV27, with D unclear. Trimming pared 4 bases from V and 4 bases from J, leaving 13 bases between. The CDR3 length is 15 residues. Germline-derived CDR1 and CDR2 are MNHEY and SMNVEV (reference sequence). CDR3: CASSSRGPPTGELFF. CDR3 nucleotides: TGTGCCAGCAGTTCCCGCGGACCCCCCACCGGGGAGCTGTTTTTT.

The chain recombines TRBV13 with TRBJ2-7, with D possibly called TRBD1 or TRBD2 (7 bases each). The V and J ends lost 4 bases and 4 bases respectively, with 14 bases between them. This CDR3 has 14 residues. Per the germline V gene, CDR1 is PRHDT and CDR2 is FYEKMQ (reference sequence). DNA for the CDR3: TGTGCCAGCAGCTCTCGACAGGGAGGGTACGAGCAGTACTTC. Translating it yields CASSSRQGGYEQYF.

The sample holds a few counts of this clone. CDR3 loop: CASSPRDGEAFF. CDR3 coding DNA: TGTGCCAGTTCACCTCGGGACGGTGAAGCTTTCTTT. V gene TRBV12-3 or TRBV12-4 combines with J gene TRBJ1-1, with D possibly matching TRBD1 (5 bases). The V and J ends lost 9 bases and 7 bases respectively, with 15 bases between them. The CDR3 contains 12 residues.

This clone was found once. The V gene is TRBV7-3, the J gene TRBJ2-1; 9 bases line up with TRBD2. Per germline, CDR1 SGHTA and CDR2 FQGTGA. Trimming took 4 bases from V and 9 from J; bases not matched to a gene: 7. This CDR3 spans 14 amino acids. Here the CDR3 reads CASSSGVAGVEQFF. CDR3 DNA sequence: TGTGCCAGCAGCTCCGGAGTAGCGGGAGTTGAGCAGTTCTTC.

This clone was detected once. The rearrangement uses TRBV5-1 and TRBJ2-5; D not resolved. The V and J ends lost 3 bases and 3 bases respectively, with 9 bases between them. The CDR3 covers 13 residues. The germline gives CDR1 SGHRS, CDR2 YFSETQ. CDR3 nucleotides: TGCGCCAGCAGCTGGAACCCGGAAGAGACCCAGTACTTC. The encoded protein is CASSWNPEETQYF. The whole variable domain, filled in from reference TRBV5-1 and TRBJ2-5, reads KAGVTQTPRYLIKTRGQQVTLSCSPISGHRSVSWYQQTPGQGLQFLFEYFSETQRNKGNFPGRFSGRQFSNSRSEMNVSTLELGDSALYLCASSWNPEETQYFGPGTRLLVL.

This clone was seen more than once but under ten times. V gene TRBV5-1 combines with J gene TRBJ1-3; D remains unclear. The germline CDR1 and CDR2 sequences are SGHRS and YFSETQ. Trimming removed 0 bases at V and 3 bases at J, with 13 bases between. The CDR3 extends over 16 amino acids. The CDR3 region has the DNA TGCGCCAGCAGCTTGGTTGGAGGGAAATATGGAAACACCATATATTTT. It codes for CASSLVGGKYGNTIYF.

This clone was seen a handful of times. The chain carries TRBV7-9 and TRBJ1-5; D is ambiguous. The V gene's germline CDR1 is SEHNR and CDR2 FQNEAQ (reference sequence). The V and J ends lost 5 bases and 4 bases respectively, with 9 bases between them. CDR3 length: 13 residues. CDR3 coding DNA: TGTGCCAGCAGCCCCACGGGGAATCAGCCCCAGCATTTT. Amino acids: CASSPTGNQPQHF.

The rearrangement uses TRBV16 and TRBJ2-3; tentatively, D is TRBD2 (6 bases). The germline CDR1 and CDR2 sequences are KGHSY and FQNENV. V was trimmed by 0 bases and J by 1 base, leaving 20 bases between them. The CDR3 totals 19 residues. CDR3 sequence (DNA): TGTGCCAGCAGCCAATCGATTCGGGGGTCGAGCGGCCGCACAGATACGCAGTATTTT. The encoded protein is CASSQSIRGSSGRTDTQYF.

This chain links TRBV6-2 or TRBV6-3 with TRBJ2-3; 13 bases fit TRBD2. Germline loops: CDR1 MNHEY, CDR2 SVGEGT. The length of the CDR3 is 16 residues. Trimming at V came to 5 bases and at J to 5 bases, leaving 7 bases not matched to a gene. CDR3 residues: CASSQTSGRALDTQYF. DNA for the CDR3: TGTGCCAGCAGTCAAACTAGCGGGAGGGCCTTAGATACGCAGTATTTT.

DNA for the CDR3: TGTGCCAGCAGCTTAGCAGGGGGGACACCGAGCTACGAGCAGTACTTC. Residues: CASSLAGGTPSYEQYF. The V and J genes are TRBV7-8 and TRBJ2-7; perhaps D is TRBD1 or TRBD2 (6 bases each). Trimming took 0 bases from V and 3 from J, leaving 15 bases between them. This CDR3 comprises 16 residues. Germline V gives CDR1 SGHVS, CDR2 FQNEAQ.